A selection of T cell receptor beta chains follows, all from one sample in a study of technical replicates of blood from several donors. The assay was immunoSEQ multiplex PCR, and TCRdb's table has in-frame clones only and misses some. The sample has tens of thousands of clones, approximately 94% seen once. The material sequenced was T cells isolated from PBMCs. The receptors here all came from a human donor in good health. Each CDR3 is given with its conserved first and last residue. A D gene is named only where the DNA matches it firmly. A clone size is listed for some rows: how often the clone was seen (once, few, many), or a class if it is expanded.

D,size,V,J,CDR3,DNA
TRBD1,-,TRBV7-2,TRBJ2-7,CASSFRTGGHYEQYF,TGTGCCAGCAGCTTCCGGACAGGGGGCCACTACGAGCAGTACTTC
TRBD1,-,TRBV10-2,TRBJ1-2,CASRPGQGNYGYTF,TGCGCCAGCAGGCCTGGACAGGGGAACTATGGCTACACCTTC
-,-,TRBV6-1,TRBJ2-7,CASRESYEQYF,TGTGCCAGCAGGGAGTCCTACGAGCAGTACTTC
-,-,TRBV4-3,TRBJ2-5,CASSQEAQETQYF,TGCGCCAGCAGCCAAGAGGCCCAAGAGACCCAGTACTTC
-,-,TRBV11-2,TRBJ2-3,CASSFGTDTQYF,TGTGCCAGCAGCTTCGGGACAGATACGCAGTATTTT
-,-,TRBV6-5,TRBJ2-7,CASSSGSYEQYF,TGTGCCAGCAGCTCCGGGTCCTACGAGCAGTACTTC
TRBD1,-,TRBV27,TRBJ1-1,CASSRRDSLNTEAFF,TGTGCCAGCAGTAGACGGGACAGTCTGAACACTGAAGCTTTCTTT
TRBD2,-,TRBV27,TRBJ2-1,CASSWRLAGGNEQFF,TGTGCCAGCAGTTGGAGACTAGCGGGAGGCAATGAGCAGTTCTTC
-,-,TRBV29-1,TRBJ1-2,CSVVAGYSYGYTF,TGCAGCGTTGTGGCAGGGTATAGCTATGGCTACACCTTC
-,-,TRBV29-1,TRBJ1-1,CSVDFLSPEAFF,TGCAGCGTTGATTTTCTTTCCCCTGAAGCTTTCTTT
TRBD1,-,TRBV6-1,TRBJ2-3,CASSVAGGLLFTDTQYF,TGTGCCAGCAGTGTCGCAGGGGGCCTACTTTTCACAGATACGCAGTATTTT
TRBD2,-,TRBV9,TRBJ2-7,CASSVGGSSYEQYF,TGTGCCAGCAGCGTGGGCGGGAGCTCCTACGAGCAGTACTTC
-,-,TRBV4-2,TRBJ2-1,CASSQDIETELEYEQFF,TGTGCCAGCAGCCAAGATATAGAGACAGAGTTAGAATATGAGCAGTTCTTC
TRBD2,-,TRBV5-4,TRBJ2-7,CASSLGLAGRYEQYF,TGTGCCAGCAGCTTGGGACTAGCGGGAAGGTACGAGCAGTACTTC
TRBD1,-,TRBV6-1,TRBJ1-2,CASRGQGNGYTF,TGTGCCAGCCGGGGACAGGGTAATGGCTACACCTTC
-,-,TRBV5-8,TRBJ1-2,CASSWRDGARGYTF,TGTGCCAGCAGCTGGAGGGACGGCGCGCGGGGCTACACCTTC
-,-,TRBV27,TRBJ2-3,CASYHREIGTDTQYF,TGTGCCAGCTACCACAGGGAAATCGGCACAGATACGCAGTATTTT
-,-,TRBV18,TRBJ1-5,CASSQGDNQPQHF,TGTGCCAGCTCACAAGGAGACAATCAGCCCCAGCATTTT
-,once,TRBV11-2,TRBJ2-3,CASAAATDTQYF,TGTGCCAGTGCGGCGGCCACAGATACGCAGTATTTT
TRBD1,-,TRBV10-3,TRBJ1-5,CATSTGVNQPQHF,TGTGCCACCTCTACAGGGGTCAATCAGCCCCAGCATTTT
-,-,TRBV4-3,TRBJ2-2,CASSQVFLTGELFF,TGCGCCAGCAGCCAAGTATTCCTTACCGGGGAGCTGTTTTTT
TRBD2,-,TRBV6-5,TRBJ2-3,CASSLLAEKTDTQYF,TGTGCCAGCAGTCTACTAGCGGAGAAAACAGATACGCAGTATTTT
-,-,TRBV19,TRBJ2-3,CASSMYGQFVDTQYF,TGTGCCAGTAGTATGTATGGGCAATTCGTAGATACGCAGTATTTT
-,-,TRBV15,TRBJ1-5,CATSREEEALAQHF,TGTGCCACCAGCAGAGAGGAAGAAGCCCTAGCCCAGCATTTT
TRBD1,-,TRBV7-2,TRBJ2-3,CASSSRGLPTDTQYF,TGTGCCAGCAGCTCGAGGGGGCTACCCACAGATACGCAGTATTTT
-,-,TRBV4-1,TRBJ2-5,CASSLLLSGEETQYF,TGCGCCAGCAGCCTACTCCTTTCGGGGGAAGAGACCCAGTACTTC
TRBD1,-,TRBV6-5,TRBJ1-1,CASSYTTGSVNTEAFF,TGTGCCAGCAGTTATACGACAGGGTCGGTGAACACTGAAGCTTTCTTT
-,-,TRBV27,TRBJ1-5,CASSERHEPQHF,TGTGCCAGCAGCGAACGACACGAGCCCCAGCATTTT
-,-,TRBV4-1,TRBJ2-7,CASSQSQTWREQYF,TGCGCCAGCAGCCAATCTCAGACTTGGCGCGAGCAGTACTTC
TRBD2,-,TRBV28,TRBJ2-1,CASSLASGDYNEQFF,TGTGCCAGCAGTTTAGCTAGCGGGGACTACAATGAGCAGTTCTTC
-,-,TRBV4-3,TRBJ1-2,CASSQDLEGGYTF,TGCGCCAGCAGCCAAGATTTGGAGGGCGGCTACACCTTC
-,-,TRBV5-8,TRBJ1-1,CASIEDGRFLIMNTEAFF,TGTGCCAGCATCGAAGACGGGAGATTTTTGATAATGAACACTGAAGCTTTCTTT
-,-,TRBV6-6,TRBJ1-1,CASYSPKGEAAFF,TGTGCCAGCTATTCCCCCAAGGGGGAAGCGGCTTTCTTT
-,-,TRBV28,TRBJ1-1,CASSSSRRGLNTEAFF,TGTGCCAGCAGTTCAAGTCGAAGGGGTTTGAACACTGAAGCTTTCTTT
-,-,TRBV21-1,TRBJ1-5,CASSRGWTGQYSNQPQHF,TGTGCCAGCAGCAGGGGATGGACGGGACAGTATAGCAATCAGCCCCAGCATTTT
TRBD2,-,TRBV4-1,TRBJ2-7,CASSQAPSGRSGEQYF,TGCGCCAGCAGCCAAGCCCCTAGCGGGAGAAGCGGCGAGCAGTACTTC
-,once,TRBV7-9,TRBJ1-2,CASSNRAGIGYTF,TGTGCCAGCAGCAACAGGGCTGGTATAGGCTACACCTTC
TRBD2,-,TRBV19,TRBJ2-7,CASSLNVPSGSYEQYF,TGTGCCAGTAGCCTCAATGTACCTAGCGGGAGTTACGAGCAGTACTTC
-,-,TRBV7-2,TRBJ1-2,CASSLARQVNYGYTF,TGTGCCAGCAGCTTAGCGCGTCAGGTCAACTATGGCTACACCTTC
TRBD1,-,TRBV19,TRBJ1-1,CASSIYRGTEAFF,TGTGCCAGTAGTATTTACAGGGGCACTGAAGCTTTCTTT
TRBD1,-,TRBV4-1,TRBJ1-2,CASSQDAGTGSLGGYTF,TGCGCCAGCAGCCAAGATGCCGGGACAGGGAGTTTGGGCGGCTACACCTTC
TRBD1,-,TRBV30,TRBJ1-4,CAWSKEGQGYEKLFF,TGTGCCTGGAGTAAAGAGGGACAGGGATATGAAAAACTGTTTTTT
-,-,TRBV30,TRBJ1-2,CAWSRSNYGYTF,TGTGCCTGGAGTAGGAGCAACTATGGCTACACCTTC
-,-,TRBV28,TRBJ2-5,CASSSPGNSQETQYF,TGTGCCAGCAGTTCTCCGGGAAACTCACAAGAGACCCAGTACTTC
TRBD2,-,TRBV6-4,TRBJ2-3,CASGSGSVTDTQYF,TGTGCCAGCGGTAGCGGGAGTGTCACAGATACGCAGTATTTT
TRBD1,once,TRBV2,TRBJ1-1,CASSLDRHTEAFF,TGTGCCAGCAGCCTGGACAGGCACACTGAAGCTTTCTTT
-,-,TRBV2,TRBJ2-7,CASHREHNYEQYF,TGTGCCAGCCACAGGGAACACAACTACGAGCAGTACTTC
-,-,TRBV19,TRBJ1-1,CASSIDGNSAEAFF,TGTGCCAGTAGTATTGACGGGAATAGCGCTGAAGCTTTCTTT
-,-,TRBV7-6,TRBJ2-3,CASSALVARTDTQYF,TGTGCCAGCAGCGCCCTAGTAGCTCGCACAGATACGCAGTATTTT
-,-,TRBV30,TRBJ1-1,CAWSLSLGTNTEAFF,TGTGCCTGGAGTCTCTCCCTGGGCACGAACACTGAAGCTTTCTTT
TRBD1,-,TRBV28,TRBJ2-3,CASYRGSGSQYF,TGTGCCAGCTACAGGGGGTCTGGATCGCAGTATTTT
TRBD2,-,TRBV19,TRBJ2-7,CASSSVGTSGIGYEQYF,TGTGCCAGTAGCTCTGTGGGGACTAGCGGGATAGGTTACGAGCAGTACTTC
TRBD1,-,TRBV6-5,TRBJ1-2,CASRKDRGYGYTF,TGTGCCAGCAGAAAAGACAGGGGTTATGGCTACACCTTC
-,-,TRBV11-2,TRBJ2-2,CASSLGYSAGELFF,TGTGCCAGCAGCTTAGGATATAGCGCCGGGGAGCTGTTTTTT
-,-,TRBV10-3,TRBJ1-3,CAISETAGNTIYF,TGTGCCATCAGTGAGACAGCTGGAAACACCATATATTTT
-,-,TRBV5-1,TRBJ1-4,CASSLDRGGFNEKLFF,TGCGCCAGCAGCTTGGATCGAGGAGGGTTTAATGAAAAACTGTTTTTT
TRBD2,-,TRBV7-9,TRBJ2-5,CASSSGTSGLQETQYF,TGTGCCAGCAGCTCAGGGACTAGCGGGTTGCAAGAGACCCAGTACTTC
-,-,TRBV5-6,TRBJ1-4,CASSEGSNEKLFF,TGTGCCAGCAGCGAGGGCAGTAATGAAAAACTGTTTTTT